The text below deals with one T cell receptor beta chain. The sample is drawn from a study of blood T cell repertoires in COVID-19. Study as a whole: Both acute and convalescent COVID-19 samples were obtained from the United States, Italy and Spain. T cells, B-cell-depleted T cells, or PBMCs supplied cDNA or gDNA.

Original processing notes: Researchers report that nucleated cell counts were estimated from reference gene primer amplification. Libraries were prepared by immunoSEQ multiplex PCR; TCRdb keeps only in-frame clonotypes and omits some of them. V, J and clone size are those of that table, while D and trimming were read from the DNA. The sample consists of a few hundred thousand clones, around 87% of them appearing once. Sequencing was carried out using peripheral blood. The clonotype originates from a woman in her seventies with active or convalescent COVID-19.

CDR3 bases: TGCAGCGCGTCAGAGGATGGCTACACCTTC. Translating gives CSASEDGYTF. This chain connects TRBV29-1 to TRBJ1-2, with D unclear. V was pared by 7 bases and J by 6 bases, with 9 bases between. Per the germline V gene, CDR1 is SQVTM and CDR2 is ANQGSEA. This CDR3 region has 10 residues.